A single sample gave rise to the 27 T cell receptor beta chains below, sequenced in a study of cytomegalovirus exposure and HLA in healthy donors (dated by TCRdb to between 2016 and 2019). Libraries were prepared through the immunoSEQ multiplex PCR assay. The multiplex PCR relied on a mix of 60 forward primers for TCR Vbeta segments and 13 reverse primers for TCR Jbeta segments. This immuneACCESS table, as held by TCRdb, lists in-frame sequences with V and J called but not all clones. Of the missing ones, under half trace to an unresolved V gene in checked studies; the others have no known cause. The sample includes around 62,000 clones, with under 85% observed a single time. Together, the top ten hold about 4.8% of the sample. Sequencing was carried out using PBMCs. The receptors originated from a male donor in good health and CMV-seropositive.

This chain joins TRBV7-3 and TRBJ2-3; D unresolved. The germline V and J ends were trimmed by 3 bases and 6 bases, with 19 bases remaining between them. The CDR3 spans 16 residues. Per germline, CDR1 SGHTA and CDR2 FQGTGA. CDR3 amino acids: CASSFSGGSYADTQYF. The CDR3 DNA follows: TGTGCCAGCAGCTTTTCTGGCGGCAGCTACGCGGATACGCAGTATTTT.

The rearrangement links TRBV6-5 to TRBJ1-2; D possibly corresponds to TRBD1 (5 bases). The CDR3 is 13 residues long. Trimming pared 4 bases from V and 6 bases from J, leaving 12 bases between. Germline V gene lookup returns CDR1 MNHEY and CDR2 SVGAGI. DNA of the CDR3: TGTGCCAGCAGTTCTGGGGCCCGGGATGGCTACACCTTC. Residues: CASSSGARDGYTF.

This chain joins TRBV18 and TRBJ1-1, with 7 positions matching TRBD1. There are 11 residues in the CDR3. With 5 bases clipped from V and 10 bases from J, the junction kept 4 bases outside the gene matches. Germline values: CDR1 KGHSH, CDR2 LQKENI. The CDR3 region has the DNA TGTGCCAGCTCAGCGACAGGGCTAGCTTTCTTT. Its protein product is CASSATGLAFF.

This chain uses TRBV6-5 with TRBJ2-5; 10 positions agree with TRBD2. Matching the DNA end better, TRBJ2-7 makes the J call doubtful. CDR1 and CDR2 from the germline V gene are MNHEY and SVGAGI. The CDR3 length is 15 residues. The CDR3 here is CASSSPAGGIYEQYF. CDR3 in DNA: TGTGCCAGCAGTTCCCCAGCGGGGGGGATCTACGAGCAGTACTTC.

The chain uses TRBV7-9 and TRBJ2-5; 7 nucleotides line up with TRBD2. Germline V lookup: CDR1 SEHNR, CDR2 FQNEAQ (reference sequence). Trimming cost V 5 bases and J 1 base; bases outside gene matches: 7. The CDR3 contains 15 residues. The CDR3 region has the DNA TGTGCCAGCAGCATAATGCGGGGGTCCCAAGAGACCCAGTACTTC. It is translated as CASSIMRGSQETQYF.

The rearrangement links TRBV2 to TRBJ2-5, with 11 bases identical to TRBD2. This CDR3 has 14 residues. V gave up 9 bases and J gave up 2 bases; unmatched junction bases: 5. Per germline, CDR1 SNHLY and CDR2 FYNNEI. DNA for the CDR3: TGTGCCAGAACTAGCGGGGGCCTGCAAGAGACCCAGTACTTC. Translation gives CARTSGGLQETQYF.

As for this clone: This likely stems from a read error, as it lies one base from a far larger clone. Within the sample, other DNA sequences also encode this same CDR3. In nucleotides, the CDR3 is TGTGCCAGCAGTCCGCGTCAGGGACTTAACACTGAAGCTTTCTTT. Translating it yields CASSPRQGLNTEAFF. The chain combines TRBV2 with TRBJ1-1, with a tentative D call TRBD1 (5 bases). This CDR3 has 15 residues. CDR1 is SNHLY, CDR2 FYNNEI, per germline. Trimming pared 5 bases from V and 2 bases from J, leaving 15 bases between.

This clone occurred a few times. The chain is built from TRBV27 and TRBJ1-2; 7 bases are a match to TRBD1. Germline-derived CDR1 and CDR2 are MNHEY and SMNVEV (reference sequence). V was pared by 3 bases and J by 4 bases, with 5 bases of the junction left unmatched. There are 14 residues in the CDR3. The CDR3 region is CASSFYRDSYGYTF. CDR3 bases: TGTGCCAGCAGTTTTTACCGGGACAGCTATGGCTACACCTTC.

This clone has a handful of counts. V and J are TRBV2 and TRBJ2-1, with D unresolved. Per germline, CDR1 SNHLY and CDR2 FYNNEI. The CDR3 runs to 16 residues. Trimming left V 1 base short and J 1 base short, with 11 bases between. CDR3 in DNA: TGTGCCAGCAGTGAAGTGCTAGAACTATCCTACAATGAGCAGTTCTTC. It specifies CASSEVLELSYNEQFF.

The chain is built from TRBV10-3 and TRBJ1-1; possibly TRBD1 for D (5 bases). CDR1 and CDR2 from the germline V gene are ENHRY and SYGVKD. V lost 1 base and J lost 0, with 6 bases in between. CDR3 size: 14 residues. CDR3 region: CAISELDMNTEAFF. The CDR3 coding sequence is TGTGCCATCAGTGAGTTGGACATGAACACTGAAGCTTTCTTT.

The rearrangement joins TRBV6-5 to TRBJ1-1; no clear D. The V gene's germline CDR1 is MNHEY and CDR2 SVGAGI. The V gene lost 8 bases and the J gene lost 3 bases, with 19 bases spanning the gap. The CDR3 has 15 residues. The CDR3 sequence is CASYFPGSGDTEAFF. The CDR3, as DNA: TGTGCCAGCTATTTCCCCGGGAGCGGGGACACTGAAGCTTTCTTT.

The CDR3: CASSARETGGLGGYTF. CDR3 in DNA: TGTGCCAGCAGTGCCAGAGAGACAGGGGGCCTCGGAGGCTACACCTTC. This chain uses TRBV7-2 with TRBJ1-2, with 10 bases aligning to TRBD1. V dropped 6 bases and J dropped 8; count of bases not matched to a gene: 15. The CDR3 has 16 amino acids. The germline V gene encodes CDR1 SGHTA and CDR2 FQGNSA.

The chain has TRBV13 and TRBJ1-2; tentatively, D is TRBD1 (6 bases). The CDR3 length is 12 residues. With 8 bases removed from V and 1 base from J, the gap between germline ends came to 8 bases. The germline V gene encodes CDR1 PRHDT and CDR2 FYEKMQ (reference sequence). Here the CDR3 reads CASQGINYGYTF. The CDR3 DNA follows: TGTGCCAGCCAGGGGATTAACTATGGCTACACCTTC. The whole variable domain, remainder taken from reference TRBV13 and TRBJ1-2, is AAGVIQSPRHLIKEKRETATLKCYPIPRHDTVYWYQQGPGQDPQFLISFYEKMQSDKGSIPDRFSAQQFSDYHSELNMSSLELGDSALYFCASQGINYGYTFGSGTRLTVV.

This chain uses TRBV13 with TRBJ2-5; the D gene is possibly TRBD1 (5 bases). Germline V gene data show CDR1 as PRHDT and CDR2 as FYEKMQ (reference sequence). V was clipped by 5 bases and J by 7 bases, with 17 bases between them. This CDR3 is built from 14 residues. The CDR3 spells CASSLPGSQGTQYF. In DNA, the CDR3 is TGTGCCAGCAGCCTACCGGGTTCTCAGGGGACCCAGTACTTC.

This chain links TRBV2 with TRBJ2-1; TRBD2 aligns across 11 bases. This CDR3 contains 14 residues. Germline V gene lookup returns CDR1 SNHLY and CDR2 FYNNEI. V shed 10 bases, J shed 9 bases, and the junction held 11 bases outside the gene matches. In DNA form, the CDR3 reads TGTGCCACAGGGACTAGCGGAGTGTGGGGTGAGCAGTTCTTC. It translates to CATGTSGVWGEQFF.

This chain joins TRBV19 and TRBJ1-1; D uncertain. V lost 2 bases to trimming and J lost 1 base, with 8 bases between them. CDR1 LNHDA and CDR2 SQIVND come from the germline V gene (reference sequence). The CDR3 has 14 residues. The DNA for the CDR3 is TGTGCCAGTAGTATATTGGAGGGGAACACTGAAGCTTTCTTT. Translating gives CASSILEGNTEAFF.

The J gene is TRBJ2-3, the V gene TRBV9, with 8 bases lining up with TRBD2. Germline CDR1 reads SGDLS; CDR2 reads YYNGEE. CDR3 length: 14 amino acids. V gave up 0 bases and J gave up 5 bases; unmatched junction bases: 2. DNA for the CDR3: TGTGCCAGCAGCGTAGTTGCGGGGGGAGATACGCAGTATTTT. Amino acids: CASSVVAGGDTQYF.

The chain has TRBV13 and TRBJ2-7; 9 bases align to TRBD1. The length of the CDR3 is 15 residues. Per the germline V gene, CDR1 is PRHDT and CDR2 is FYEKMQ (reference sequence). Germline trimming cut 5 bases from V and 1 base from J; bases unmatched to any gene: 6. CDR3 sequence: CASSPGTGTSYEQYF. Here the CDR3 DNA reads TGTGCCAGCAGCCCTGGGACAGGGACTTCCTACGAGCAGTACTTC.

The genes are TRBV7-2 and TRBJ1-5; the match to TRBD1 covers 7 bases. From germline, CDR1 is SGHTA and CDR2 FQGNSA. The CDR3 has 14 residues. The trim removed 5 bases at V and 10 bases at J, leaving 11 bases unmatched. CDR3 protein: CASSPRTGENPQHF. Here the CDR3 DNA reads TGTGCCAGCAGCCCTCGGACAGGAGAAAACCCCCAGCATTTT.

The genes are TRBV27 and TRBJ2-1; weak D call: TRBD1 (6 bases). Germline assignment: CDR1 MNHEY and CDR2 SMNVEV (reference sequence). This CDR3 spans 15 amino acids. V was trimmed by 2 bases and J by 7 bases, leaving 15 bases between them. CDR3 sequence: CASSLTRGGMNEQFF. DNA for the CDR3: TGTGCCAGCAGTTTAACCAGGGGCGGTATGAATGAGCAGTTCTTC.

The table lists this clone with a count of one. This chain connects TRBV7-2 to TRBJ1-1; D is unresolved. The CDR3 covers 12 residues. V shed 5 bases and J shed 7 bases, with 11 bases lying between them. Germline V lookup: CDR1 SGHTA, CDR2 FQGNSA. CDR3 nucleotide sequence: TGTGCCAGCAGCCCCAGTAATCTTGAAGCTTTCTTT. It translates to CASSPSNLEAFF.

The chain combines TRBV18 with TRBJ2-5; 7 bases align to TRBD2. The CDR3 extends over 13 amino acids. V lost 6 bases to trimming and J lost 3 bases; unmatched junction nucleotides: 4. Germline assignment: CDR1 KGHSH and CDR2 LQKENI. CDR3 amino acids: CASSGTIEETQYF. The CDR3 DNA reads TGTGCCAGCTCCGGGACTATAGAAGAGACCCAGTACTTC.

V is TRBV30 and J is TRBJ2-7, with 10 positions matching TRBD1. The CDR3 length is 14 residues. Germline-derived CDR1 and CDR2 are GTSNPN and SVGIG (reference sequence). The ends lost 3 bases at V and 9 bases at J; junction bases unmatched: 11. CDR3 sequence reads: CAWSNSGTGVVQYF. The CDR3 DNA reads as TGTGCCTGGAGCAATTCCGGGACAGGGGTGGTGCAGTACTTC.

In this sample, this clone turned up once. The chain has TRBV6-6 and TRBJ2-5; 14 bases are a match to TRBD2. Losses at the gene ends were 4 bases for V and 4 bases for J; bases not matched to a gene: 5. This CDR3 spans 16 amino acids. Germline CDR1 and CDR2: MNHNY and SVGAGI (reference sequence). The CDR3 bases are TGTGCCAGCAGTTTGACTAGCGGGGGGGTGTTAGAGACCCAGTACTTC. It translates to CASSLTSGGVLETQYF.

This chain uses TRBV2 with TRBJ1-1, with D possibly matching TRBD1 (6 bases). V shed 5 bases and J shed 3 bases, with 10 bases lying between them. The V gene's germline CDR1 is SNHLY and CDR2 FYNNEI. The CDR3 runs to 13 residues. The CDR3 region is CASSITGYTEAFF. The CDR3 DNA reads TGTGCCAGCAGTATTACAGGGTACACTGAAGCTTTCTTT. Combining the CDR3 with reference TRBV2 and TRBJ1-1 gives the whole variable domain EPEVTQTPSHQVTQMGQEVILRCVPISNHLYFYWYRQILGQKVEFLVSFYNNEISEKSEIFDDQFSVERPDGSNFTLKIRSTKLEDSAMYFCASSITGYTEAFFGQGTRLTVV.

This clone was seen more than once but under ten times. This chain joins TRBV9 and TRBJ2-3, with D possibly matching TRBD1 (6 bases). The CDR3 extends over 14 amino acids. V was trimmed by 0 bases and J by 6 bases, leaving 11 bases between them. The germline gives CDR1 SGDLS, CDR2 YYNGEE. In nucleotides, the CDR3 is TGTGCCAGCAGCGTAGGAGGGGGTGATGATACGCAGTATTTT. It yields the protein CASSVGGGDDTQYF.

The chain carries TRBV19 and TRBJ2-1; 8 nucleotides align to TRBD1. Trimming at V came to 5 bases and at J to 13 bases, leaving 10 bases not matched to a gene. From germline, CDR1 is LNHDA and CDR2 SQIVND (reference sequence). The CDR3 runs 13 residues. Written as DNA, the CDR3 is TGTGCCAGTAGTCCGACAGGGGTAGGGAGACAGTTCTTC. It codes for CASSPTGVGRQFF. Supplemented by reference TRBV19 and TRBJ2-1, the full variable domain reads DGGITQSPKYLFRKEGQNVTLSCEQNLNHDAMYWYRQDPGQGLRLIYYSQIVNDFQKGDIAEGYSVSREKKESFPLTVTSAQKNPTAFYLCASSPTGVGRQFFGPGTRLTVL.